What follows is one T cell receptor beta chain and its context. This sample stems from a study of blood T cell repertoires in COVID-19. This table comes from immunoSEQ multiplex PCR, and its TCRdb copy is limited to in-frame clones, with some not included. This sample yields some 230,000 clones, of which approximately 85% are seen a single time; 8.2% belongs to the top ten. Trimming removed 3 bases at V and 0 bases at J, with 18 bases between. Germline values: CDR1 MNHEY, CDR2 SMNVEV (reference sequence). This CDR3 spans 18 amino acids. The chain links TRBV27 to TRBJ1-5; TRBD1 is a possible D gene (5 bases). The sequence derives from a woman of 80 years or more with COVID-19, enrolled during active disease. The specimen was peripheral blood. The CDR3 nucleotides are TGTGCCAGCAGTTTCGGCCCGGCGGCAGGGTTTAGCAATCAGCCCCAGCATTTT. It encodes CASSFGPAAGFSNQPQHF.